This is a list of T cell receptor beta chains from one sample in a study of control samples from healthy donors and cancer patients. Produced via immunoSEQ multiplex PCR; TCRdb's table is partial and in-frame only. Of roughly 100,000 clones listed, around 89% are singletons. The specimen was PBMCs. The receptors were gathered from a man aged 55 to 70 with lung cancer. CDR3s include the opening cysteine and the closing phenylalanine or tryptophan. The D gene is left open where the match is weak. For some rows the clone size is stated as once, few or many, or as a class when expanded; others skip it.

clone_size: .; j_call: TRBJ2-5; v_call: TRBV9; d_call: .; cdr3_aa: CASSVGGNQETQYF; cdr3_nt: TGTGCCAGCAGCGTAGGCGGCAACCAAGAGACCCAGTACTTC
clone_size: once; j_call: TRBJ1-6; v_call: TRBV6-1; d_call: .; cdr3_aa: CASSEFSRQLDSPLHF; cdr3_nt: TGTGCCAGCAGTGAATTTTCGAGGCAGCTTGATTCACCCCTCCACTTT
clone_size: .; j_call: TRBJ1-2; v_call: TRBV29-1; d_call: .; cdr3_aa: CSVLGRGIGYGYTF; cdr3_nt: TGCAGCGTATTGGGGAGGGGGATTGGCTATGGCTACACCTTC
clone_size: .; j_call: TRBJ2-3; v_call: TRBV2; d_call: .; cdr3_aa: CASRGYMDTQYF; cdr3_nt: TGTGCCAGCAGGGGATACATGGATACGCAGTATTTT
clone_size: .; j_call: TRBJ2-5; v_call: TRBV2; d_call: TRBD1; cdr3_aa: CASSPLDRGGVETQYF; cdr3_nt: TGTGCCAGCAGTCCGCTCGACAGGGGGGGAGTGGAGACCCAGTACTTC
clone_size: .; j_call: TRBJ1-1; v_call: TRBV12-5; d_call: .; cdr3_aa: CASGLTAGRMNTEAFF; cdr3_nt: TGTGCTAGTGGTTTGACAGCGGGACGGATGAACACTGAAGCTTTCTTT
clone_size: once; j_call: TRBJ2-5; v_call: TRBV9; d_call: .; cdr3_aa: CASGPTGSAQETQYF; cdr3_nt: TGTGCCAGCGGCCCGACTGGTTCGGCCCAAGAGACCCAGTACTTC
clone_size: once; j_call: TRBJ2-3; v_call: TRBV11-3; d_call: .; cdr3_aa: CASSLDGDTDTQYF; cdr3_nt: TGTGCCAGCAGCTTAGATGGGGACACAGATACGCAGTATTTT
clone_size: many; j_call: TRBJ2-5; v_call: TRBV12-3/TRBV12-4; d_call: TRBD1; cdr3_aa: CASSFRQGETQYF; cdr3_nt: TGTGCCAGCAGTTTTCGACAGGGGGAGACCCAGTACTTC
clone_size: .; j_call: TRBJ1-1; v_call: TRBV30; d_call: .; cdr3_aa: CAWTGSRGGTEAFF; cdr3_nt: TGTGCCTGGACAGGTTCTAGGGGTGGCACTGAAGCTTTCTTT
clone_size: .; j_call: TRBJ2-1; v_call: TRBV24-1; d_call: .; cdr3_aa: CATSSPCTSYNEQFF; cdr3_nt: TGTGCCACCAGTAGTCCTTGCACGTCCTACAATGAGCAGTTCTTC
clone_size: .; j_call: TRBJ2-3; v_call: TRBV7-9; d_call: .; cdr3_aa: CASSPLLGGGGGNTQYF; cdr3_nt: TGTGCCAGCAGCCCTCTGTTAGGGGGGGGCGGGGGAAATACGCAGTATTTT